This TCR beta chain is drawn from a study of T cells in tumors after PD-1 blockade. Study-wide background: A subset received ongoing vismodegib 150 mg daily alongside anti-PD-1 therapy. Study-wide points: Clonal replacement appeared only between pre- and post-treatment samples. Expanded exhausted CD8+ clones after therapy were mostly novel clonotypes.

Sequencing was performed with immunoSEQ multiplex PCR; in TCRdb, only in-frame clones are kept and a portion is missing. Here the sample spans 10,000 to 15,000 clones, around 60% being singletons. In regard to this clone: What it binds is unknown.

Tumor biopsies came from the same primary tumor site before and after PD-1 blockade. Trimming stripped 4 bases from V and 0 bases from J, with 1 base between. CDR3 size: 12 residues. Germline CDR1 and CDR2: SNHLY and FYNNEI. The receptor's source is a human donor with cutaneous squamous cell carcinoma. Sequences were derived from tumor tissue, sampled before anti-PD-1 treatment. The rearrangement links TRBV2 to TRBJ2-4; D ambiguous. CDR3 amino acids: CASSVAKNIQYF. DNA for the CDR3: TGTGCCAGCAGTGTAGCCAAAAACATTCAGTACTTC.